The 23 T cell receptor beta chains given below trace back to one sample, sequenced in a study of cytomegalovirus exposure and HLA in healthy donors. PCR used 60 Vbeta primers and 13 Jbeta primers. The repertoire was sequenced with immunoSEQ multiplex PCR; TCRdb's copy has only in-frame clones and lacks some. The profile shows about 180,000 clones, roughly 75% of them singletons. Sample: PBMCs. The receptor set was obtained from a middle-aged man in good health and CMV-seronegative.

This chain connects TRBV6-5 to TRBJ1-1, with D possibly matching TRBD1 (5 bases). CDR3 size: 13 residues. V shed 6 bases and J shed 1 base, with 9 bases lying between them. Per the germline V gene, CDR1 is MNHEY and CDR2 is SVGAGI. The CDR3 DNA reads TGTGCCAGCAGATTAACAGGGAACACTGAAGCTTTCTTT. Translating gives CASRLTGNTEAFF.

This clone turned up a few times. The V and J genes are TRBV19 and TRBJ1-2, with a weak D call TRBD1 (6 bases). The CDR3 is 15 residues long. From germline, CDR1 is LNHDA and CDR2 SQIVND (reference sequence). Trimming shortened V by 0 bases and J by 4 bases, and 12 bases separated the two germline ends. The CDR3 nucleotides read TGTGCCAGTAGTATAGACCCGACAGGCCTCTATGGCTACACCTTC. Its protein is CASSIDPTGLYGYTF.

The chain employs TRBV6-5 and TRBJ2-7; tentative D call: TRBD2 (5 bases). Trimming pared 0 bases from V and 5 bases from J, leaving 14 bases between. Per the germline V gene, CDR1 is MNHEY and CDR2 is SVGAGI. The CDR3 has 15 residues. In DNA form, the CDR3 reads TGTGCCAGCAGTTACTCGAATCGTGCGGGCGACGAGCAGTACTTC. Translating it yields CASSYSNRAGDEQYF.

The chain is built from TRBV25-1 and TRBJ1-6, with no clear D. Trimming took off 5 bases at V and 4 bases at J, with 9 bases between the two ends. CDR1 and CDR2 (germline): MGHDK, SYGVNS. The CDR3 length is 14 residues. CDR3 sequence: CASSSPGYNSPLHF. CDR3 coding DNA: TGTGCCAGCAGTAGTCCGGGTTATAATTCACCCCTCCACTTT.

The chain recombines TRBV7-2 with TRBJ2-7, with a tentative D call TRBD2 (6 bases). The germline V gene has CDR1 SGHTA and CDR2 FQGNSA. The CDR3 covers 15 residues. V was clipped by 4 bases and J by 3 bases, with 16 bases between them. CDR3 residues: CASSSPGLGVYEQYF. In nucleotides, the CDR3 is TGTGCCAGCAGCTCACCGGGACTGGGAGTCTACGAGCAGTACTTC. The whole variable domain, remainder taken from reference TRBV7-2 and TRBJ2-7, is GAGVSQSPSNKVTEKGKDVELRCDPISGHTALYWYRQSLGQGLEFLIYFQGNSAPDKSGLPSDRFSAERTGGSVSTLTIQRTQQEDSAVYLCASSSPGLGVYEQYFGPGTRLTVT.

A few counts support this clone. The chain is built from TRBV4-1 and TRBJ2-7; 9 positions match TRBD1. V was clipped by 4 bases and J by 6 bases; unmatched bases: 10. This CDR3 comprises 15 residues. Germline CDR1 MGHRA, CDR2 YSYEKL. The CDR3 loop reads CASSRPGTGTIEQYF. The CDR3 DNA reads as TGCGCCAGCAGCCGCCCCGGGACAGGGACTATCGAGCAGTACTTC.

The genes are TRBV9 and TRBJ2-7; no firm D call. Germline values: CDR1 SGDLS, CDR2 YYNGEE. The germline V and J ends were trimmed by 0 bases and 3 bases, with 13 bases remaining between them. The CDR3 sequence is 15 residues long. CDR3 coding DNA: TGTGCCAGCAGCGTAGAGGATGGTAGGAGCTACGAGCAGTACTTC. Translated, it gives CASSVEDGRSYEQYF.

The rearrangement joins TRBV7-3 to TRBJ2-1; 7 bases align to TRBD2. The junction had 12 bases not matched to a gene; V was cut back by 5 bases and J by 5 bases. Germline V CDR1 and CDR2: SGHTA, FQGTGA. The length of the CDR3 is 16 residues. CDR3 in amino acids: CASSPMTSAGDNEQFF. As DNA, the CDR3 is TGTGCCAGCAGCCCGATGACTAGTGCGGGGGACAATGAGCAGTTCTTC. Combining the CDR3 with reference TRBV7-3 and TRBJ2-1 gives the whole variable domain GAGVSQTPSNKVTEKGKYVELRCDPISGHTALYWYRQSLGQGPEFLIYFQGTGAADDSGLPNDRFFAVRPEGSVSTLKIQRTERGDSAVYLCASSPMTSAGDNEQFFGPGTRLTVL.

The chain recombines TRBV19 with TRBJ1-4; D might be TRBD1 (6 bases). Germline V gene lookup returns CDR1 LNHDA and CDR2 SQIVND (reference sequence). V was clipped by 7 bases and J by 0 bases, with 12 bases between them. The CDR3 totals 15 residues. This chain's CDR3 is CASMARGATNEKLFF. In DNA form, the CDR3 reads TGTGCCAGTATGGCCAGGGGTGCAACTAATGAAAAACTGTTTTTT.

This clone was picked up one time. The V call is TRBV25-1, the J call TRBJ2-6; D might be TRBD2 (6 bases). The V gene's germline CDR1 is MGHDK and CDR2 SYGVNS. This CDR3 is built from 17 residues. The V and J ends lost 4 bases and 0 bases respectively, with 13 bases between them. CDR3 protein: CASSGQAGSSGANVLTF. In DNA form, the CDR3 reads TGTGCCAGCAGTGGGCAGGCGGGGAGCTCTGGGGCCAACGTCCTGACTTTC.

This chain uses TRBV27 with TRBJ1-2; D is undetermined. Trimming removed 5 bases from V and 0 bases from J, with 13 bases in between. CDR1 and CDR2 (germline): MNHEY, SMNVEV (reference sequence). The length of the CDR3 is 15 residues. CDR3 amino acids: CASSLKGGANYGYTF. CDR3 coding DNA: TGTGCCAGCAGTCTTAAAGGAGGAGCTAACTATGGCTACACCTTC.

The rearrangement links TRBV5-1 to TRBJ2-1; the D gene is possibly TRBD2 (6 bases). Germline CDR1 and CDR2: SGHRS and YFSETQ. The CDR3 is made up of 14 amino acids. V shed 2 bases and J shed 5 bases, with 11 bases lying between them. CDR3 bases: TGCGCCAGCAGCTTCGGAGGGACCAACAATGAGCAGTTCTTC. Its translation is CASSFGGTNNEQFF.

This rearrangement joins TRBV6-5 to TRBJ2-7; D gene uncertain. Trimming left V 6 bases short and J 4 bases short, with 4 bases between. Germline values: CDR1 MNHEY, CDR2 SVGAGI. The CDR3 sequence is 10 residues long. CDR3 region: CASSRYEQYF. DNA of the CDR3: TGTGCCAGCAGCAGGTACGAGCAGTACTTC.

The chain carries TRBV5-1 and TRBJ1-1; no clear D. CDR3 length equals 14 residues. Deletions cut 0 bases from V and 3 bases from J, with 9 bases between. The germline V gene has CDR1 SGHRS and CDR2 YFSETQ. CDR3 bases: TGCGCCAGCAGCTTGGAAGTCCGCGACACTGAAGCTTTCTTT. The encoded protein is CASSLEVRDTEAFF.

The chain links TRBV18 to TRBJ2-6, with D possibly TRBD1 on 6 matching bases. Trimming shortened V by 3 bases and J by 3 bases, and 12 bases separated the two germline ends. From germline, CDR1 is KGHSH and CDR2 LQKENI. The CDR3 consists of 16 residues. The CDR3: CASSPQTGFGANVLTF. CDR3 nucleotide sequence: TGTGCCAGCTCACCCCAAACAGGGTTTGGGGCCAACGTCCTGACTTTC. The full variable domain, rest sourced from reference TRBV18 and TRBJ2-6, is NAGVMQNPRHLVRRRGQEARLRCSPMKGHSHVYWYRQLPEEGLKFMVYLQKENIIDESGMPKERFSAEFPKEGPSILRIQQVVRGDSAAYFCASSPQTGFGANVLTFGAGSRLTVL.

The rearrangement uses TRBV9 and TRBJ2-7, with 8 positions matching TRBD2. The CDR3 covers 15 residues. Trimming removed 3 bases from V and 2 bases from J; junction bases left unmatched: 7. Germline lookup yields CDR1 SGDLS and CDR2 YYNGEE. The CDR3 coding sequence is TGTGCCAGCAGCGCCGGGACTAGGCCAACCTACGAGCAGTACTTC. Its translation is CASSAGTRPTYEQYF.

This clone has only a few counts. The chain carries TRBV27 and TRBJ2-2, with a weak D call TRBD1 (6 bases). V dropped 8 bases and J dropped 3 bases, with 13 bases sitting between them. Germline V gene sequence: CDR1 MNHEY, CDR2 SMNVEV (reference sequence). The CDR3 has 14 amino acids. CDR3 loop: CASARTVDTGELFF. CDR3 nucleotide sequence: TGTGCCAGCGCACGGACAGTCGACACCGGGGAGCTGTTTTTT.

This chain connects TRBV18 to TRBJ1-5; TRBD1 might be the D (6 bases). Trimming took 5 bases from V and 2 from J, leaving 10 bases between them. CDR3 size: 14 residues. Germline V gene data show CDR1 as KGHSH and CDR2 as LQKENI. For the CDR3, the DNA is TGTGCCAGCTCAGTACAGGGAGGCAATCAGCCCCAGCATTTT. Its protein product is CASSVQGGNQPQHF. Complete variable domain (other parts from reference TRBV18 and TRBJ1-5): NAGVMQNPRHLVRRRGQEARLRCSPMKGHSHVYWYRQLPEEGLKFMVYLQKENIIDESGMPKERFSAEFPKEGPSILRIQQVVRGDSAAYFCASSVQGGNQPQHFGDGTRLSIL.

The chain carries TRBV5-6 and TRBJ1-4; weak D call: TRBD1 (5 bases). The germline V gene has CDR1 SGHDT and CDR2 YYEEEE. The length of the CDR3 is 15 residues. Trimming removed 2 bases at V and 3 bases at J, with 11 bases between. The chain's CDR3 is CASSFLTAPNEKLFF. CDR3 coding DNA: TGTGCCAGCAGCTTCCTGACAGCCCCTAATGAAAAACTGTTTTTT.

This clone was picked up one time. This rearrangement joins TRBV19 to TRBJ1-1, with D unclear. This CDR3 has 14 amino acids. In germline, CDR1 is LNHDA, CDR2 SQIVND (reference sequence). V was cut by 7 bases and J by 1 base, with 13 bases left in between. CDR3 residues: CASTPREGNTEAFF. Written as DNA, the CDR3 is TGTGCCAGTACTCCTAGGGAGGGGAACACTGAAGCTTTCTTT.

This clone was seen more than once but under ten times. The chain is built from TRBV5-1 and TRBJ2-7, with 8 bases matching TRBD1. The CDR3 has 13 amino acids. CDR1 is SGHRS, CDR2 YFSETQ, per germline. The J segment lost 4 bases and the V segment lost 4 bases, leaving 4 bases of the junction unmatched. The CDR3 here is CASSPGDRYEQYF. CDR3 sequence (DNA): TGCGCCAGCAGCCCGGGGGACAGGTACGAGCAGTACTTC.

This clone was observed once. The chain recombines TRBV9 with TRBJ2-7; D is perhaps TRBD1 (6 bases). The length of the CDR3 is 11 residues. V lost 3 bases to trimming and J lost 5 bases, with 6 bases between them. From germline, CDR1 is SGDLS and CDR2 YYNGEE. The CDR3 region is CASSAGDEQYF. In DNA, the CDR3 is TGTGCCAGCAGCGCAGGGGACGAGCAGTACTTC.

This chain connects TRBV6-5 to TRBJ1-4, with D maybe TRBD1 (5 bases). From germline, CDR1 is MNHEY and CDR2 SVGAGI. The V and J ends lost 0 bases and 7 bases respectively, with 12 bases between them. The length of the CDR3 is 15 residues. The CDR3 sequence: CASSYSAGKAEKLFF. In DNA, the CDR3 is TGTGCCAGCAGTTACTCGGCAGGGAAGGCTGAAAAACTGTTTTTT.